The 17 T cell receptor beta chains below all came from one sample that was sequenced in a study of blood T cells in healthy people across ages. A J-beta primer mix and a sample-barcoded 5' primer were used in a second PCR of about 7 to 12 cycles. TCRdb reprocessed the 5' RACE reads via MiXCR and lists one record per CDR3 protein. The sample holds about 830,000 distinct CDR3 sequences, around 68% seen once. Sample: blood. The origin of the receptors is a man between 25 and 39 years old in good health.

This clonotype was detected only a few times. The gene calls are TRBV4-1 and TRBJ2-1; TRBD2 aligns across 8 bases. Germline values: CDR1 MGHRA, CDR2 YSYEKL. The CDR3 has 17 amino acids. J was trimmed by 0 bases and V by 3 bases; bases with no gene match: 7. CDR3 in DNA: TGCGCCAGCAGCCAGGAGCGGGGGTCCATCTCCTACAATGAGCAGTTCTTC. This translates into CASSQERGSISYNEQFF.

This clonotype was seen only a few times. The chain employs TRBV7-2 and TRBJ2-7; maybe TRBD2 (6 bases). This CDR3 has 15 amino acids. V was trimmed by 3 bases and J by 3 bases, leaving 15 bases between them. Germline V CDR1 and CDR2: SGHTA, FQGNSA. CDR3 residues: CASSLDLRTNYEQYF. CDR3 sequence (DNA): TGTGCCAGCAGCTTGGACCTGCGGACTAACTACGAGCAGTACTTC. The full variable domain, completed using reference TRBV7-2 and TRBJ2-7, is GAGVSQSPSNKVTEKGKDVELRCDPISGHTALYWYRQSLGQGLEFLIYFQGNSAPDKSGLPSDRFSAERTGGSVSTLTIQRTQQEDSAVYLCASSLDLRTNYEQYFGPGTRLTVT.

The chain carries TRBV6-5 and TRBJ2-5, with a weak D call TRBD2 (6 bases). The better agreement between TRBJ2-7 and the DNA end casts doubt on the J call. The CDR3 extends over 13 amino acids. The germline V gene has CDR1 MNHEY and CDR2 SVGAGI. The CDR3 region is CASSVEGTYEQYF. CDR3 sequence (DNA): TGTGCCAGCAGTGTGGAGGGGACCTACGAGCAGTACTTC.

The chain combines TRBV12-3 or TRBV12-4 with TRBJ2-1, with unresolved D. Trimming shortened V by 6 bases and J by 9 bases, and 12 bases separated the two germline ends. This CDR3 is 12 amino acids long. CDR3 residues: CASSVTRVEQFF. The CDR3 DNA reads TGTGCCAGCAGCGTCACACGGGTTGAGCAGTTCTTC.

The V and J genes are TRBV5-5 and TRBJ2-2, with TRBD2 as a possible D gene (5 bases). V dropped 4 bases and J dropped 7 bases, with 17 bases sitting between them. This CDR3 has 15 residues. The V gene's germline CDR1 is SGHKS and CDR2 YYEKEE (reference sequence). In nucleotides, the CDR3 is TGTGCCAGCAGCCTAAGGACTGGGAGTAACGGGGAGCTGTTTTTT. Translation gives CASSLRTGSNGELFF.

This chain links TRBV29-1 with TRBJ2-5; no clear D gene. The V end lost 3 bases, the J end lost 2 bases, and 7 bases lay between the germline ends. The CDR3 consists of 12 residues. The germline V gene encodes CDR1 SQVTM and CDR2 ANQGSEA. The CDR3 DNA is TGCAGCGTTGACAGCATACAAGAGACCCAGTACTTC. Its protein is CSVDSIQETQYF.

This clonotype has only a few counts. The chain is built from TRBV21-1 and TRBJ1-5. TRBV21-1 is deemed a pseudogene. The CDR3 consists of 15 residues. The CDR3 DNA reads TGTGCCAGCAGCAAAGCAAGGGATAGCAATCAGCCCCAGCATTTT. Amino acids: CASSKARDSNQPQHF.

The chain has TRBV6-2 or TRBV6-3 and TRBJ1-4; 10 nucleotides align to TRBD1. The CDR3 has 15 residues. CDR1 is MNHEY and CDR2 is SVGEGT in the germline V gene. V was pared by 5 bases and J by 8 bases, with 8 bases of the junction left unmatched. The CDR3 here is CASSQPGQGYEKLFF. In DNA, the CDR3 is TGTGCCAGCAGTCAGCCGGGACAGGGGTACGAAAAACTGTTTTTT.

This clonotype showed up just a few times. The chain couples TRBV7-3 to TRBJ2-1; D might be TRBD1 (5 bases). V lost 5 bases, J lost 6 bases, and 17 bases lay in between. Germline V CDR1 and CDR2: SGHTA, FQGTGA. The CDR3 has 15 residues. The CDR3: CASSRLGQVSNEQFF. CDR3 in DNA: TGTGCCAGCAGCCGCCTGGGGCAGGTCAGCAATGAGCAGTTCTTC.

The chain combines TRBV5-1 with TRBJ2-3, with TRBD2 as a possible D gene (5 bases). The germline V gene has CDR1 SGHRS and CDR2 YFSETQ. This CDR3 comprises 14 residues. With 4 bases removed from V and 6 bases from J, the gap between germline ends came to 15 bases. The CDR3 here is CASSPGLKDDTQYF. DNA for the CDR3: TGCGCCAGCAGCCCCGGACTCAAGGATGATACGCAGTATTTT.

This chain links TRBV15 with TRBJ1-1, with D uncertain. The germline V gene has CDR1 LNHNV and CDR2 YYDKDF (reference sequence). This CDR3 contains 14 residues. V gave up 0 bases and J gave up 4 bases, with 9 bases separating them. CDR3 loop: CATSRDPRPTEAFF. In nucleotides, the CDR3 is TGTGCCACCAGCAGAGATCCGCGTCCCACTGAAGCTTTCTTT.

The V and J genes are TRBV6-5 and TRBJ2-2; D perhaps matches TRBD2 (6 bases). Trimming removed 1 base from V and 6 bases from J, with 12 bases in between. The germline gives CDR1 MNHEY, CDR2 SVGAGI. The CDR3 spans 15 residues. The CDR3 nucleotides read TGTGCCAGCAGTTACTTCTCGTCGGGGGCCGGGGAGCTGTTTTTT. Amino acid sequence: CASSYFSSGAGELFF.

This rearrangement joins TRBV15 to TRBJ2-5; the D is unclear. The V gene lost 1 base and the J gene lost 2 bases, with 11 bases spanning the gap. The CDR3 length is 15 residues. Per germline, CDR1 LNHNV and CDR2 YYDKDF (reference sequence). The CDR3 DNA sequence: TGTGCCACCAGCAGAGTGGGATCGAATCAAGAGACCCAGTACTTC. This gives the protein CATSRVGSNQETQYF.

The chain has TRBV9 and TRBJ1-1, with no clear D. The germline gives CDR1 SGDLS, CDR2 YYNGEE. The V end lost 4 bases, the J end lost 6 bases, and 16 bases lay between the germline ends. CDR3 size: 14 residues. CDR3 DNA: TGTGCCAGCAGCCCGGAAGAGGGAGCCCCTGAAGCTTTCTTT. It specifies CASSPEEGAPEAFF.

The chain uses TRBV27 and TRBJ2-7; D possibly corresponds to TRBD2 (7 bases). CDR3 length: 15 amino acids. In germline, CDR1 is MNHEY, CDR2 SMNVEV (reference sequence). V lost 4 bases and J 7 bases, leaving 20 bases between the germline ends. The CDR3 DNA is TGTGCCAGCAGTTGGGGGGGCGGTTTATCTGGAGAGCAGTACTTC. Translation gives CASSWGGGLSGEQYF.

This chain joins TRBV10-3 and TRBJ2-1; 7 nucleotides match TRBD2. Germline V lookup: CDR1 ENHRY, CDR2 SYGVKD. V lost 5 bases, J lost 2 bases, and 12 bases stayed unmatched. The CDR3 spans 17 residues. CDR3 in amino acids: CAISSPGKRGTYNEQFF. The CDR3 DNA follows: TGTGCCATCAGTTCCCCAGGGAAGCGGGGCACCTACAATGAGCAGTTCTTC.

This chain connects TRBV12-3 or TRBV12-4 to TRBJ1-1, with no clear D. CDR3 length: 13 amino acids. Trimming shortened V by 9 bases and J by 1 base, and 12 bases separated the two germline ends. The DNA of the CDR3 is TGTGCCAGTAGTAGCGGCCCGAACACTGAAGCTTTCTTT. It yields the protein CASSSGPNTEAFF.